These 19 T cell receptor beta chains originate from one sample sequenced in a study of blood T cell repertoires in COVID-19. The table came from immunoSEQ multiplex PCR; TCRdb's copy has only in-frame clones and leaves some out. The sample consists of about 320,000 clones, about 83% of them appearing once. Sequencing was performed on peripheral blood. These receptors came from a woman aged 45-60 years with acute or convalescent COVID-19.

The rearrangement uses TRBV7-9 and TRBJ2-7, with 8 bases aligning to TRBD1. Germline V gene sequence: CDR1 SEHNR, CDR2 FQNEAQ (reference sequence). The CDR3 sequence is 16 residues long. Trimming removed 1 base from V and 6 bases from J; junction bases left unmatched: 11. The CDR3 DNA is TGTGCCAGCAGCTTAGTCGTGTTGCAGGGGGCAGTCGAGCAGTACTTC. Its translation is CASSLVVLQGAVEQYF.

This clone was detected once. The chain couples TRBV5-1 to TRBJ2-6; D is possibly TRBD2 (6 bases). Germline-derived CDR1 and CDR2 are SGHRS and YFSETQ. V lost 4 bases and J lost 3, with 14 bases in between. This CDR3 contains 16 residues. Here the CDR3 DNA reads TGCGCCAGCAGCCTAGAACCCGGGAGTGGGGCCAACGTCCTGACTTTC. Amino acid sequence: CASSLEPGSGANVLTF. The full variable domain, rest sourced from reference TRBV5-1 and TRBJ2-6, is KAGVTQTPRYLIKTRGQQVTLSCSPISGHRSVSWYQQTPGQGLQFLFEYFSETQRNKGNFPGRFSGRQFSNSRSEMNVSTLELGDSALYLCASSLEPGSGANVLTFGAGSRLTVL.

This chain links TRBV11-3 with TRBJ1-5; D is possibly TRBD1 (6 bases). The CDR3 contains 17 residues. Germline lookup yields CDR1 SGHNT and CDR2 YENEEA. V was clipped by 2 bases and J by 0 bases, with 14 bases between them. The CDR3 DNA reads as TGTGCCAGCAGCTTATCGGCGGACAGACGTAGCAATCAGCCCCAGCATTTT. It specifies CASSLSADRRSNQPQHF.

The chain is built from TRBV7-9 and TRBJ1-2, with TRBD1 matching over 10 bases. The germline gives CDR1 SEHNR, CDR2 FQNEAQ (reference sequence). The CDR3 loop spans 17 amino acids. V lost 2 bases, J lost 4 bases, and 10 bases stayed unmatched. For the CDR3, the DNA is TGTGCCAGCAGCTTAAACCCGCCGGGACAGGGGATCTATGGCTACACCTTC. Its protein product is CASSLNPPGQGIYGYTF.

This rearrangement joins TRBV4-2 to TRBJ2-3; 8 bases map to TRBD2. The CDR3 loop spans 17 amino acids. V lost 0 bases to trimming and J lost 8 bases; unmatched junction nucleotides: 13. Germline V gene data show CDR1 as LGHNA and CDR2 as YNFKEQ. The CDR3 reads CASSQDGLAGFRFTQYF. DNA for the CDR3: TGTGCCAGCAGCCAAGATGGACTAGCAGGGTTTAGGTTTACGCAGTATTTT.

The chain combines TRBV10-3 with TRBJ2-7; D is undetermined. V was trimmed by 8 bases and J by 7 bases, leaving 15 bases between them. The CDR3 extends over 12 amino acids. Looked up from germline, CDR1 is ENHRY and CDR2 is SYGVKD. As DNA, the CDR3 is TGTGCCATCGGTACCGACCCAGCGGAGCAGTACTTC. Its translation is CAIGTDPAEQYF.

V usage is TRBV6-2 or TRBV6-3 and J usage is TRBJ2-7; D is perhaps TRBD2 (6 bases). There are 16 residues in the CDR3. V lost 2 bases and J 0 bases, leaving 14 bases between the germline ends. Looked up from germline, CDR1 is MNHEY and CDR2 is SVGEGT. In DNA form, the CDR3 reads TGTGCCAGCAGTTACGGTCTGCGGGGTAGCTCCTACGAGCAGTACTTC. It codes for CASSYGLRGSSYEQYF.

This chain's CDR3 is CASSTTGDAYEQYF. Written as DNA, the CDR3 is TGCGCCAGCAGCACAACAGGGGATGCCTACGAGCAGTACTTC. This sequence joins TRBV5-1 and TRBJ2-7; 7 bases line up with TRBD1. This CDR3 is built from 14 residues. Germline V gene sequence: CDR1 SGHRS, CDR2 YFSETQ. The V gene end was trimmed by 4 bases and the J gene end by 2 bases; junction bases not matched to a gene: 6.

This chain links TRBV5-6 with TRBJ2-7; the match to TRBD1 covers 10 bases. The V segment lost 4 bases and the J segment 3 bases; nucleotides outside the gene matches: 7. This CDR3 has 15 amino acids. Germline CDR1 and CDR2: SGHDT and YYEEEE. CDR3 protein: CASSAAGTGVYEQYF. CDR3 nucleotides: TGTGCCAGCAGCGCCGCCGGGACAGGGGTCTACGAGCAGTACTTC.

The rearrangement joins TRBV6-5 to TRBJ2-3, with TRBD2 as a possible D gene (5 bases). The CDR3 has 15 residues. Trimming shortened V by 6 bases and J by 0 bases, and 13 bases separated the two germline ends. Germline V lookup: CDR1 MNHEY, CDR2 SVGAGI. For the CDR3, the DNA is TGTGCCAGCAGCCGACGGAGGCAAAGCACAGATACGCAGTATTTT. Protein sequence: CASSRRRQSTDTQYF.

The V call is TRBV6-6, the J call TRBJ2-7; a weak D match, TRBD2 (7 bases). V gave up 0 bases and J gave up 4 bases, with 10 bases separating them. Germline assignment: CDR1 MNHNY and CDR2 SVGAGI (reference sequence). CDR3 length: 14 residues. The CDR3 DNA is TGTGCCAGCAGTTACTCCGGGGGGCCATACGAGCAGTACTTC. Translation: CASSYSGGPYEQYF.

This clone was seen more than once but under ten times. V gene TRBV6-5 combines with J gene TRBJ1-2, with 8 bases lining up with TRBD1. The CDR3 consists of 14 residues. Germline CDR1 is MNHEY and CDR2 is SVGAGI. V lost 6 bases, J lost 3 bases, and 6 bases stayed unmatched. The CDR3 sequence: CASRGTGTHYGYTF. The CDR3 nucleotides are TGTGCCAGCAGGGGGACAGGAACACACTATGGCTACACCTTC.

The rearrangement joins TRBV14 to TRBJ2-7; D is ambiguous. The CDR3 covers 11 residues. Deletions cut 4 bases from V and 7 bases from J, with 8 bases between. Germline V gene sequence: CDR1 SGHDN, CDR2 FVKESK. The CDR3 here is CASSLSGEQYF. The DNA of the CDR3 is TGTGCCAGCAGCCTATCAGGAGAGCAGTACTTC.

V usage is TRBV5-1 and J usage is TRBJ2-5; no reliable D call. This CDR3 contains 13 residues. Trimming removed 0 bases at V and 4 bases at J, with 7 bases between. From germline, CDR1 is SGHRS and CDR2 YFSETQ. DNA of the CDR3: TGCGCCAGCAGCTTGGCCTACAGAGAGACCCAGTACTTC. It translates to CASSLAYRETQYF.

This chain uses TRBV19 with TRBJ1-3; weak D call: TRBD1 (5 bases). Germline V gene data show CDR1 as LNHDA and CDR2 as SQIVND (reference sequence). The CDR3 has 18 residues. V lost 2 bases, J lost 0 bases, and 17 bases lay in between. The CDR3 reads CASSIRGRVINSGNTIYF. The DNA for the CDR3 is TGTGCCAGTAGTATACGCGGCAGGGTTATTAACTCTGGAAACACCATATATTTT.

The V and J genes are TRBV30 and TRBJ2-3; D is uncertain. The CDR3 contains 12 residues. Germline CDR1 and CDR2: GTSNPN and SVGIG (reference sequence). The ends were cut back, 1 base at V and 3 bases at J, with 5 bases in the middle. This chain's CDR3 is CAWSGLTDTQYF. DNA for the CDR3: TGTGCCTGGAGTGGCCTAACAGATACGCAGTATTTT. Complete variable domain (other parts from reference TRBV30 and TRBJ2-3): SQTIHQWPATLVQPVGSPLSLECTVEGTSNPNLYWYRQAAGRGLQLLFYSVGIGQISSEVPQNLSASRPQDRQFILSSKKLLLSDSGFYLCAWSGLTDTQYFGPGTRLTVL.

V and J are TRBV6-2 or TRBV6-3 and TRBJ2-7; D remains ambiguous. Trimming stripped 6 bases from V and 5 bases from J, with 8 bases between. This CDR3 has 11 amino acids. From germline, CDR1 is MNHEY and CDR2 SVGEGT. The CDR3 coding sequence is TGTGCCAGCAGCCGCGTTAACGAGCAGTACTTC. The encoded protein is CASSRVNEQYF.

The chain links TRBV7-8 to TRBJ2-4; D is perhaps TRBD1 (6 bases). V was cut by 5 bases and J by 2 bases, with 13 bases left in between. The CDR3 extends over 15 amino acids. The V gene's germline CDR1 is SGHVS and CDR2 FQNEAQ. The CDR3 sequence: CASSHDRPPKNIQYF. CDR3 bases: TGTGCCAGCAGCCACGACAGGCCCCCCAAAAACATTCAGTACTTC.

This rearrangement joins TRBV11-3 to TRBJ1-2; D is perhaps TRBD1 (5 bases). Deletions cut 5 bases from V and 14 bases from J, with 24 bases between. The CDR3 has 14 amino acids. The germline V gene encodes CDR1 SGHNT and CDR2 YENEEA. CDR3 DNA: TGTGCCAGCAGCAAGCGGGACGGAGGGTCGTCTGCTACCTTC. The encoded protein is CASSKRDGGSSATF.